These 2 T cell receptor delta chains were sequenced from one sample in a study of gamma-delta T cells after stem cell transplantation. TCRdb called clones from the RT-PCR reads again using CATT. The table shows several thousand delta-chain clones, with about a fifth occurring only once. Source material: gamma-delta T cells. The origin of the receptors is a human donor. It is not recorded whose cells these are; they may come from a transplant donor.

Note on this clone: One base separates it from a far larger clone, so it is likely a read error. The V call is TRDV1, the J call TRDJ1, with 12 bases that match TRDD3. The J segment lost 3 bases and the V segment lost 2 bases, leaving 37 bases of the junction unmatched. Germline assignment: CDR1 TSWWSYY and CDR2 QGS. This CDR3 comprises 27 residues. The CDR3 DNA is TGTGCTCTTGGGGAAACCGGCCTTCCTACTTACCTTATACTCTCAAAGTATACTGGGGGATACCCCGATAAACTCATCTTT. Its protein product is CALGETGLPTYLILSKYTGGYPDKLIF.

This clone came up many times. The CDR3 sequence: CACDLLGDTKGYGDKLIF. CDR3 DNA sequence: TGTGCCTGTGACCTACTGGGGGATACAAAGGGATACGGCGATAAACTCATCTTT. The chain recombines TRDV2 with TRDJ1, with TRDD3 matching over 12 bases. The trim removed 3 bases at V and 4 bases at J, leaving 14 bases unmatched. The germline V gene has CDR1 GEAIGNYY and CDR2 EKD. The CDR3 runs to 18 residues.